Each of the 30 T cell receptor beta chains below was sequenced from the same sample in a study of shared clonotypes between healthy human individuals. Using immunoSEQ multiplex PCR, the repertoire was profiled, and TCRdb retains in-frame clones only, with some absent. Among about 750,000 clones listed, more than 85% were seen once. The naive CD8 fraction comprised CD45RO-negative cells positively selected for CCR7 and excluded terminally differentiated effector memory CD45RA+ cells. The sequenced sample was naive CD8+ T cells sorted from blood. These receptor sequences come from a man aged 30-40 years in good health.

This chain joins TRBV5-1 and TRBJ2-7, with unresolved D. This CDR3 spans 15 amino acids. With 5 bases removed from V and 4 bases from J, the gap between germline ends came to 19 bases. CDR1 and CDR2 from the germline V gene are SGHRS and YFSETQ. The CDR3 DNA reads as TGCGCCAGCAGTTATGAGACCGGGCCAACTTACGAGCAGTACTTC. It specifies CASSYETGPTYEQYF. The whole variable domain, remainder taken from reference TRBV5-1 and TRBJ2-7, is KAGVTQTPRYLIKTRGQQVTLSCSPISGHRSVSWYQQTPGQGLQFLFEYFSETQRNKGNFPGRFSGRQFSNSRSEMNVSTLELGDSALYLCASSYETGPTYEQYFGPGTRLTVT.

Details on this clone: The same CDR3 is also encoded by other DNA sequences in this sample. The gene calls are TRBV7-9 and TRBJ2-7; D gene uncertain. The CDR3 covers 12 residues. CDR1 is SEHNR and CDR2 is FQNEAQ in the germline V gene (reference sequence). Between the trimmed V and J ends, which lost 3 bases and 2 bases, there was a span of 5 bases. CDR3 in amino acids: CASSFSPYEQYF. The DNA of the CDR3 is TGTGCCAGCAGCTTCTCACCCTACGAGCAGTACTTC.

J is TRBJ1-3 and V is TRBV7-2, with D hard to call. CDR3 length: 12 amino acids. The V and J ends lost 6 bases and 3 bases respectively, with 6 bases between them. The germline CDR1 and CDR2 sequences are SGHTA and FQGNSA. The CDR3 loop reads CASRGVGNTIYF. CDR3 DNA sequence: TGTGCCAGCAGGGGAGTTGGAAACACCATATATTTT.

J is TRBJ1-2 and V is TRBV27; D remains unclear. Germline V gene lookup returns CDR1 MNHEY and CDR2 SMNVEV (reference sequence). Trimming removed 2 bases from V and 8 bases from J, with 18 bases in between. This CDR3 is built from 15 residues. The CDR3 spells CASSLSRTASEGYTF. CDR3 sequence (DNA): TGTGCCAGCAGTTTAAGCAGGACTGCGAGTGAGGGCTACACCTTC.

CDR3 in DNA: TGTGCCAGCAGCCTACAGGGGTTCCCCTACGAGCAGTACTTC. Encoded protein: CASSLQGFPYEQYF. The chain recombines TRBV7-9 with TRBJ2-7; TRBD1 matches 7 bases. Germline loops: CDR1 SEHNR, CDR2 FQNEAQ (reference sequence). The CDR3 loop spans 14 amino acids. V gave up 5 bases and J gave up 2 bases; unmatched junction bases: 6.

In this sample, this clone turned up a few times. The chain recombines TRBV27 with TRBJ2-7, with 7 bases lining up with TRBD2. This CDR3 has 14 residues. Germline V gene data show CDR1 as MNHEY and CDR2 as SMNVEV (reference sequence). V lost 6 bases, J lost 2 bases, and 7 bases stayed unmatched. CDR3 in amino acids: CASRTSGTAYEQYF. CDR3 DNA: TGTGCCAGCAGAACCAGCGGGACCGCCTACGAGCAGTACTTC.

V is TRBV5-6 and J is TRBJ2-2, with 7 bases identical to TRBD1. Trimming removed 4 bases from V and 5 bases from J; junction bases left unmatched: 5. The length of the CDR3 is 14 residues. CDR1 and CDR2 (germline): SGHDT, YYEEEE. In nucleotides, the CDR3 is TGTGCCAGCAGCGAGAGGGACAGAACCGGGGAGCTGTTTTTT. It yields the protein CASSERDRTGELFF.

The V and J genes are TRBV6-1 and TRBJ2-1, with D unresolved. With 3 bases removed from V and 0 bases from J, the gap between germline ends came to 6 bases. Germline assignment: CDR1 MNHNS and CDR2 SASEGT. The CDR3 is 14 amino acids. In DNA, the CDR3 is TGTGCCAGCAGTGACTGGAGCTCCTACAATGAGCAGTTCTTC. It codes for CASSDWSSYNEQFF.

V usage is TRBV27 and J usage is TRBJ1-2; 9 bases align to TRBD1. V lost 5 bases and J lost 4; bases outside the gene matches: 11. The CDR3 has 16 amino acids. The germline V gene has CDR1 MNHEY and CDR2 SMNVEV (reference sequence). The CDR3 sequence: CASSNTGTGLTYGYTF. The CDR3 DNA reads as TGTGCCAGCAGTAACACCGGGACAGGGCTTACCTATGGCTACACCTTC.

Regarding this clone: This same CDR3 is encoded by further DNA sequences in the sample. The chain joins TRBV27 to TRBJ1-5; D is possibly TRBD1 (5 bases). CDR3 size: 14 residues. Per germline, CDR1 MNHEY and CDR2 SMNVEV (reference sequence). V shed 5 bases and J shed 4 bases, with 12 bases lying between them. The CDR3 nucleotides read TGTGCCAGCAGTCTCGGGGGGGGTAATCAGCCCCAGCATTTT. Amino acid sequence: CASSLGGGNQPQHF.

The chain links TRBV9 to TRBJ2-3; the match to TRBD2 covers 13 bases. V lost 4 bases, J lost 4 bases, and 6 bases stayed unmatched. In germline, CDR1 is SGDLS, CDR2 YYNGEE. This CDR3 has 16 amino acids. The CDR3 spells CASSPRTSGRADTQYF. In DNA, the CDR3 is TGTGCCAGCAGCCCCAGGACTAGCGGGAGAGCAGATACGCAGTATTTT.

CDR3 region: CASSEARDSMNTEAFF. The CDR3 DNA sequence: TGTGCCAGCAGTGAAGCCCGGGACTCCATGAACACTGAAGCTTTCTTT. V usage is TRBV2 and J usage is TRBJ1-1; the D gene is possibly TRBD1 (5 bases). V lost 0 bases and J 0 bases, leaving 11 bases between the germline ends. Germline V CDR1 and CDR2: SNHLY, FYNNEI. This CDR3 region has 16 residues.

In this sample, this clone turned up a few times. The chain links TRBV5-4 to TRBJ1-1, with D perhaps TRBD1 (5 bases). The germline V and J ends were trimmed by 5 bases and 6 bases, with 14 bases remaining between them. This CDR3 has 13 amino acids. Germline V gene sequence: CDR1 SGHNT, CDR2 YYREEE (reference sequence). The CDR3, as DNA: TGTGCCAGCAGGACGGAGGGGAGCGCTGAAGCTTTCTTT. It specifies CASRTEGSAEAFF.

J is TRBJ2-7 and V is TRBV27; D gene ambiguous. CDR3 length equals 15 residues. CDR1 is MNHEY, CDR2 SMNVEV, per germline (reference sequence). The V and J ends lost 6 bases and 4 bases respectively, with 19 bases between them. The CDR3 protein is CASSRPGVIPYEQYF. CDR3 nucleotides: TGTGCCAGCAGCCGCCCTGGGGTAATACCTTACGAGCAGTACTTC.

The chain uses TRBV10-3 and TRBJ2-1, with D maybe TRBD2 (5 bases). V gave up 7 bases and J gave up 7 bases, with 14 bases separating them. This CDR3 is 13 amino acids long. Looked up from germline, CDR1 is ENHRY and CDR2 is SYGVKD. For the CDR3, the DNA is TGTGCCATCATAGGAGAGGGAAAAAATGAGCAGTTCTTC. Its translation: CAIIGEGKNEQFF.

The chain is built from TRBV19 and TRBJ2-1; TRBD2 matches at 10 bases. Per the germline V gene, CDR1 is LNHDA and CDR2 is SQIVND (reference sequence). The CDR3 sequence is 15 residues long. Trimming took 5 bases from V and 6 from J; bases not matched to a gene: 7. The CDR3 bases are TGTGCCAGTAGTCTAGCGGGAGACCTCTTCAATGAGCAGTTCTTC. This translates into CASSLAGDLFNEQFF.

The V and J genes are TRBV11-2 and TRBJ2-7, with 8 nucleotides matching TRBD1. Germline V gene lookup returns CDR1 SGHAT and CDR2 FQNNGV. Trimming took 5 bases from V and 3 from J; bases not matched to a gene: 6. The CDR3 spans 14 residues. The CDR3 reads CASSVPGQGYEQYF. Here the CDR3 DNA reads TGTGCCAGCAGCGTGCCCGGACAGGGCTACGAGCAGTACTTC.

CDR3 nucleotide sequence: TGTGCCAGCAGCGCACCAGGGCGCCAGCCCCAGCATTTT. It specifies CASSAPGRQPQHF. The V call is TRBV7-9, the J call TRBJ1-5, with TRBD1 as a possible D gene (5 bases). The germline CDR1 and CDR2 sequences are SEHNR and FQNEAQ (reference sequence). Trimming removed 5 bases at V and 7 bases at J, with 12 bases between. There are 13 residues in the CDR3.

The V gene is TRBV25-1, the J gene TRBJ2-1; D ambiguous. The germline gives CDR1 MGHDK, CDR2 SYGVNS. This CDR3 has 13 residues. The V end lost 4 bases, the J end lost 4 bases, and 8 bases lay between the germline ends. The CDR3 here is CASSALEYNEQFF. The CDR3 DNA reads TGTGCCAGCAGTGCTCTAGAATACAATGAGCAGTTCTTC.

This chain links TRBV19 with TRBJ2-3, with no clear D. The CDR3 consists of 15 residues. In germline, CDR1 is LNHDA, CDR2 SQIVND (reference sequence). Trimming took 5 bases from V and 0 from J, leaving 12 bases between them. This CDR3 reads CASSPGVESTDTQYF. The DNA of the CDR3 is TGTGCCAGTAGTCCGGGTGTCGAGAGCACAGATACGCAGTATTTT.

The chain links TRBV28 to TRBJ2-7, with D perhaps matching TRBD2 (6 bases). Germline V gene lookup returns CDR1 MDHEN and CDR2 SYDVKM. The V end lost 8 bases, the J end lost 2 bases, and 19 bases lay between the germline ends. The CDR3 spans 15 residues. Here the CDR3 reads CASDLGASAPYEQYF. The CDR3 coding sequence is TGTGCCAGCGACCTGGGTGCTAGCGCACCCTACGAGCAGTACTTC.

The V gene is TRBV27, the J gene TRBJ2-7, with no clear D. The V gene's germline CDR1 is MNHEY and CDR2 SMNVEV (reference sequence). V lost 8 bases and J 0 bases, leaving 17 bases between the germline ends. This CDR3 is 15 amino acids long. CDR3 nucleotides: TGTGCCAGCTCGCAAGGCCCACCGAGCTCCTACGAGCAGTACTTC. Its protein product is CASSQGPPSSYEQYF.

The chain joins TRBV4-3 to TRBJ2-7, with TRBD1 matching 8 bases. Germline CDR1 LGHNA, CDR2 YSLEER. CDR3 length: 16 amino acids. With V trimmed by 1 base and J by 1 base, 6 bases remained unmatched. The CDR3 coding sequence is TGCGCCAGCAGCCAAGTCCCAACAGGGGGTTCCTACGAGCAGTACTTC. This translates into CASSQVPTGGSYEQYF.

This chain joins TRBV7-2 and TRBJ2-7; 9 bases are shared with TRBD1. The junction had 10 bases not matched to a gene; V was cut back by 5 bases and J by 5 bases. The CDR3 totals 15 residues. Germline CDR1 SGHTA, CDR2 FQGNSA. The CDR3 loop reads CASSVSRDRAHEQYF. The CDR3, as DNA: TGTGCCAGCAGCGTCTCCCGGGACAGGGCCCACGAGCAGTACTTC. The full variable domain, rest sourced from reference TRBV7-2 and TRBJ2-7, is GAGVSQSPSNKVTEKGKDVELRCDPISGHTALYWYRQSLGQGLEFLIYFQGNSAPDKSGLPSDRFSAERTGGSVSTLTIQRTQQEDSAVYLCASSVSRDRAHEQYFGPGTRLTVT.

This chain joins TRBV7-2 and TRBJ2-4; a possible D gene is TRBD2 (6 bases). The V end lost 5 bases, the J end lost 7 bases, and 18 bases lay between the germline ends. The CDR3 has 15 residues. Germline lookup yields CDR1 SGHTA and CDR2 FQGNSA. The chain's CDR3 is CASSLRDLRGNIQYF. Here the CDR3 DNA reads TGTGCCAGCAGCCTACGGGACTTGAGGGGCAACATTCAGTACTTC.

The chain joins TRBV6-5 to TRBJ2-7; no clear D. This CDR3 spans 14 amino acids. Germline loops: CDR1 MNHEY, CDR2 SVGAGI. Trimming took off 7 bases at V and 3 bases at J, with 16 bases between the two ends. The CDR3: CASKPRVAHYEQYF. Here the CDR3 DNA reads TGTGCCAGCAAACCTCGTGTGGCCCACTACGAGCAGTACTTC.

This clone showed up just once. The CDR3 reads CASSPTGKRSYEQYF. For the CDR3, the DNA is TGTGCCAGCAGTCCTACAGGGAAACGCTCCTACGAGCAGTACTTC. V usage is TRBV27 and J usage is TRBJ2-7, with D possibly being TRBD1 (6 bases). This CDR3 is 15 amino acids long. CDR1 is MNHEY, CDR2 SMNVEV, per germline (reference sequence). Trimming pared 5 bases from V and 0 bases from J, leaving 14 bases between.

The V call is TRBV18, the J call TRBJ2-3; 8 bases are a match to TRBD2. The CDR3 covers 15 residues. Trimming cost V 6 bases and J 3 bases; bases outside gene matches: 8. In germline, CDR1 is KGHSH, CDR2 LQKENI. CDR3 region: CASSGRELGTDTQYF. The CDR3 bases are TGTGCCAGCTCCGGGAGGGAGTTAGGTACAGATACGCAGTATTTT.

This rearrangement joins TRBV7-9 to TRBJ2-3, with a weak D call TRBD2 (5 bases). The germline V gene has CDR1 SEHNR and CDR2 FQNEAQ (reference sequence). V was clipped by 5 bases and J by 5 bases, with 11 bases between them. CDR3 length: 13 residues. The CDR3 sequence: CASSPPREDTQYF. CDR3 nucleotide sequence: TGTGCCAGCAGCCCCCCCCGGGAAGATACGCAGTATTTT.

The chain joins TRBV6-6 to TRBJ2-5; D is tentatively TRBD1 or TRBD2 (6 bases each). Trimming shortened V by 2 bases and J by 5 bases, and 12 bases separated the two germline ends. Germline CDR1 MNHNY, CDR2 SVGAGI (reference sequence). The CDR3 length is 14 residues. CDR3 bases: TGTGCCAGCAGTTACACGGGGGCTGGGGAGACCCAGTACTTC. Translated, it gives CASSYTGAGETQYF.